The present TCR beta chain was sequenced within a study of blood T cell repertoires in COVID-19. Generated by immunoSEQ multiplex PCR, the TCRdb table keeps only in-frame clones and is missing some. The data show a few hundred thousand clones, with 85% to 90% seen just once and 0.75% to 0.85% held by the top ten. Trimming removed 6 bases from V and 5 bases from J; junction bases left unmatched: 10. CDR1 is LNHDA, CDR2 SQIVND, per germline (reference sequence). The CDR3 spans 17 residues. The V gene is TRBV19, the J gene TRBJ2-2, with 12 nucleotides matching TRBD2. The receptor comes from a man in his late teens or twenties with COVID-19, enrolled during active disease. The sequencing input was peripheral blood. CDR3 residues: CASSPASGRAQTGELFF. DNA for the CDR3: TGTGCCAGTAGCCCGGCTAGCGGGAGGGCCCAGACCGGGGAGCTGTTTTTT.